This T cell receptor (beta chain) appears in the sequencing data of a study of cytomegalovirus exposure and HLA in healthy donors. PCR was performed using 60 Vbeta and 13 Jbeta primers. Produced via immunoSEQ multiplex PCR; TCRdb's table is partial and in-frame only. The sample records fewer than 200,000 clones, 82% being singletons. The CDR3 spans 14 residues. The V gene's germline CDR1 is SGHVS and CDR2 FQNEAQ. Trimming took off 6 bases at V and 5 bases at J, with 17 bases between the two ends. Sequencing was done on a sample of PBMCs. The TCR originated in a male donor in good health and CMV-seronegative. This chain links TRBV7-8 with TRBJ2-7; D perhaps matches TRBD1 (5 bases). Here the CDR3 reads CASRFRETGHEQYF. The CDR3 DNA follows: TGTGCCAGCAGGTTCAGGGAAACCGGCCACGAGCAGTACTTC.